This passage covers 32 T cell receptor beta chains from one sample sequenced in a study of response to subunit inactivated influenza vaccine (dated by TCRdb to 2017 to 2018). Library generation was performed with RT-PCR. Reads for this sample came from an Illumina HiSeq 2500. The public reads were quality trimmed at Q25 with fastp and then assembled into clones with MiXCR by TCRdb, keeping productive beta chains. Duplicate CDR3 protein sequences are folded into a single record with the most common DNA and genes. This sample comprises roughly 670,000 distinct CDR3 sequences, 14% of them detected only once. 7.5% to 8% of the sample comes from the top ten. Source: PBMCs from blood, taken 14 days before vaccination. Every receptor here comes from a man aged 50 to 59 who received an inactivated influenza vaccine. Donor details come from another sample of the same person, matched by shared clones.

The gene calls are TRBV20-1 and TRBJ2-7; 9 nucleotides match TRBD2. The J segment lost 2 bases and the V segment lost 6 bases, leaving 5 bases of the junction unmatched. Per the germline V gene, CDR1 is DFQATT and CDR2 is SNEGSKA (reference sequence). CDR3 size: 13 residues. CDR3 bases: TGCAGTGCCCTAGCGGGGCTGGCCTACGAGCAGTACTTC. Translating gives CSALAGLAYEQYF.

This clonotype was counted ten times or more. The CDR3: CSARWTGEQTAYF. The DNA for the CDR3 is TGCAGTGCTAGATGGACAGGGGAGCAAACGGCATACTTC. The rearrangement joins TRBV20-1 to TRBJ2-5, with 9 bases fitting TRBD1. Germline lookup yields CDR1 DFQATT and CDR2 SNEGSKA (reference sequence). V was clipped by 2 bases and J by 14 bases; unmatched bases: 12. The CDR3 extends over 13 amino acids.

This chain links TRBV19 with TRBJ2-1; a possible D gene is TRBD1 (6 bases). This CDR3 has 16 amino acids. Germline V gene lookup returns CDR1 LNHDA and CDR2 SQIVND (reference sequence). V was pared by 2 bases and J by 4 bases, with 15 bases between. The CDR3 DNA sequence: TGTGCCAGTAGTATAATGCGCGCCAGGGGATACAATGAGCAGTTCTTC. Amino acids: CASSIMRARGYNEQFF.

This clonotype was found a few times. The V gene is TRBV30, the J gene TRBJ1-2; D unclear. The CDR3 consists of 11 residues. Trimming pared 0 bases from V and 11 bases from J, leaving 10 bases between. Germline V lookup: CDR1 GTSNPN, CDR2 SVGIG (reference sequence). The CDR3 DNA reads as TGTGCCTGGAGTGTGGGAGCCGGTTACACCTTC. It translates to CAWSVGAGYTF.

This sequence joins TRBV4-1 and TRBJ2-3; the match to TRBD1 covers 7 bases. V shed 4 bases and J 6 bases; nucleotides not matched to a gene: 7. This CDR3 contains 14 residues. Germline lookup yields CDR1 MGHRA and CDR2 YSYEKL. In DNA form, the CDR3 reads TGCGCCAGCAGCCCTCCGGGACAGCGCGATACGCAGTATTTT. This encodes CASSPPGQRDTQYF.

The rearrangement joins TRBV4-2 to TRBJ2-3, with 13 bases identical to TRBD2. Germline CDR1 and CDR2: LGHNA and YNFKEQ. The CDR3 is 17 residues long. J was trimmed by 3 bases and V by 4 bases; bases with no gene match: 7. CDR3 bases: TGTGCCAGCAGCCTACTAGCGGGGGGGGGTTGGACAGATACGCAGTATTTT. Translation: CASSLLAGGGWTDTQYF.

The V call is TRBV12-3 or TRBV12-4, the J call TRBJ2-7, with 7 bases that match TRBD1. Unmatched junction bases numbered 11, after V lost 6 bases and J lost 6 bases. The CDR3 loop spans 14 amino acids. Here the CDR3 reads CASSPIEGAREQYF. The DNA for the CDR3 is TGTGCCAGCAGCCCGATAGAGGGGGCTCGCGAGCAGTACTTC.

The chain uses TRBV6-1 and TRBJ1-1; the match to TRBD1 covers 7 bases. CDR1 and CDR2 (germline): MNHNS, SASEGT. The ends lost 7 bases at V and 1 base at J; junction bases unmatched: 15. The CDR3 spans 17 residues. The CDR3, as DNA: TGTGCCAGCACCCCCGCTTCGACAGGGCCGCGGAACACTGAAGCTTTCTTT. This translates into CASTPASTGPRNTEAFF.

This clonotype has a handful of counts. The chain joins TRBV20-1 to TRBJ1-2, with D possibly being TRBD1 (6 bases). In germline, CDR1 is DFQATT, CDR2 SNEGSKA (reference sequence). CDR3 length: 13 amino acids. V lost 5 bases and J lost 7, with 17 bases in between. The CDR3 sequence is CSASPRNRAGYTF. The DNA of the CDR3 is TGCAGTGCTTCCCCGAGAAACAGGGCTGGCTACACCTTC.

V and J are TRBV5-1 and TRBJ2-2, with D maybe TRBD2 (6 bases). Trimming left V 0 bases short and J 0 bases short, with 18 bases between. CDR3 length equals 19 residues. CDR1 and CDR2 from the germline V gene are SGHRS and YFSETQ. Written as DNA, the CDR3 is TGCGCCAGCAGCTTGGGGCTTGGGCGGACTAATTCGAACACCGGGGAGCTGTTTTTT. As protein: CASSLGLGRTNSNTGELFF.

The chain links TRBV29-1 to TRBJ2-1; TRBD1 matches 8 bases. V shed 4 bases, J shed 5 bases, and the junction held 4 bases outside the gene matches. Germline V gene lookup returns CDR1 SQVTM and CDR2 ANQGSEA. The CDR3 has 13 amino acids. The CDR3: CSVALTGDNEQFF. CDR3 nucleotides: TGCAGCGTTGCCTTGACAGGGGACAATGAGCAGTTCTTC.

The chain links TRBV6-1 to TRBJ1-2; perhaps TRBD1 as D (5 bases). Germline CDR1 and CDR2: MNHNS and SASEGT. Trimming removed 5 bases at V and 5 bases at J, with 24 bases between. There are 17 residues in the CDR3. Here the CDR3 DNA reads TGTGCCAGCAGTCTTTTCCACGGGCCAACCGGGGGTTATGGCTACACCTTC. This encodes CASSLFHGPTGGYGYTF.

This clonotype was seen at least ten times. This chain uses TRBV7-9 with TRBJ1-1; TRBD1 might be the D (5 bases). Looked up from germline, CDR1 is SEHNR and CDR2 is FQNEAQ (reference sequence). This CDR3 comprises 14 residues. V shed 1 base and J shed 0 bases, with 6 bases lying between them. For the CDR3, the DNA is TGTGCCAGCAGCTTAGAACAGGTGAACACTGAAGCTTTCTTT. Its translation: CASSLEQVNTEAFF. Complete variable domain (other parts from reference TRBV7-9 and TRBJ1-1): DTGVSQNPRHKITKRGQNVTFRCDPISEHNRLYWYRQTLGQGPEFLTYFQNEAQLEKSRLLSDRFSAERPKGSFSTLEIQRTEQGDSAMYLCASSLEQVNTEAFFGQGTRLTVV.

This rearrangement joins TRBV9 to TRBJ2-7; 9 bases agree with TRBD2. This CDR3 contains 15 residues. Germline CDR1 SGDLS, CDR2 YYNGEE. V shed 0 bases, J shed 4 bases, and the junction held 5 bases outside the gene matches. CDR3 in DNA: TGTGCCAGCAGCGTAGCCGGGACTAGCCCATACGAGCAGTACTTC. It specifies CASSVAGTSPYEQYF. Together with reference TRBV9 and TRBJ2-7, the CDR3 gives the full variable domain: DSGVTQTPKHLITATGQRVTLRCSPRSGDLSVYWYQQSLDQGLQFLIQYYNGEERAKGNILERFSAQQFPDLHSELNLSSLELGDSALYFCASSVAGTSPYEQYFGPGTRLTVT.

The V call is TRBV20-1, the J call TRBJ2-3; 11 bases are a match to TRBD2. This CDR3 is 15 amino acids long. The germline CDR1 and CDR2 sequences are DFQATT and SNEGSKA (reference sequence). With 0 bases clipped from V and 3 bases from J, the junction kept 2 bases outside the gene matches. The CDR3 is CSARDRLAGTDTQYF. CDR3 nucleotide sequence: TGCAGTGCTAGAGATAGACTAGCGGGAACAGATACGCAGTATTTT.

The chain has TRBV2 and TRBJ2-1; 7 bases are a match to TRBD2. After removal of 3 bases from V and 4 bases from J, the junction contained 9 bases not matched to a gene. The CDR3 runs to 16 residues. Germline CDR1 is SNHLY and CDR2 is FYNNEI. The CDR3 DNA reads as TGTGCCAGCAGTGAGAGGAGGACTAGTAATTACAATGAGCAGTTCTTC. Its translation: CASSERRTSNYNEQFF. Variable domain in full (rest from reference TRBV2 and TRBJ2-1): EPEVTQTPSHQVTQMGQEVILRCVPISNHLYFYWYRQILGQKVEFLVSFYNNEISEKSEIFDDQFSVERPDGSNFTLKIRSTKLEDSAMYFCASSERRTSNYNEQFFGPGTRLTVL.

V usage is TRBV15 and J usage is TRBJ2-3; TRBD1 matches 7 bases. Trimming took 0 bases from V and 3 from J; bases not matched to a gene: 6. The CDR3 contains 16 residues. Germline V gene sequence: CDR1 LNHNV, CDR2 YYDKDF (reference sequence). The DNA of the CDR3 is TGTGCCACCAGCAGAGATCAAGTCAGGGGGACAGATACGCAGTATTTT. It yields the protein CATSRDQVRGTDTQYF.

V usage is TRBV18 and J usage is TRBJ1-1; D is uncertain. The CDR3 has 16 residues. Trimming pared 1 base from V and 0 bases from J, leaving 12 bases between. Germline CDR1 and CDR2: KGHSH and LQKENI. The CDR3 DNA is TGTGCCAGCTCACCACGGGCAGGTGTTATGAACACTGAAGCTTTCTTT. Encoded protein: CASSPRAGVMNTEAFF.

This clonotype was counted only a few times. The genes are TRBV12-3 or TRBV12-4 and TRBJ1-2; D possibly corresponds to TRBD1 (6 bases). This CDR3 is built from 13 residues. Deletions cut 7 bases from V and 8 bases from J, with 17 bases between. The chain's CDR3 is CASTPGGRRGYTF. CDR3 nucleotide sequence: TGTGCCAGCACTCCCGGGGGGCGACGGGGCTACACCTTC.

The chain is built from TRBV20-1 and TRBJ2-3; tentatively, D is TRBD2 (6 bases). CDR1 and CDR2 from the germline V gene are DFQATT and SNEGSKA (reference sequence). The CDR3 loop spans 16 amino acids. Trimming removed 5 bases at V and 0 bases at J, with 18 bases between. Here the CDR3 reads CSAERSAGRSTDTQYF. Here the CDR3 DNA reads TGCAGTGCTGAAAGGTCGGCGGGGAGAAGCACAGATACGCAGTATTTT.

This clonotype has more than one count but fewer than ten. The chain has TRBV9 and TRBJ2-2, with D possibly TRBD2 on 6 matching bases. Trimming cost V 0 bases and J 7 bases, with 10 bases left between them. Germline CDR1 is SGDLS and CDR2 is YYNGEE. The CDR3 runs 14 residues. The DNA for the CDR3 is TGTGCCAGCAGCGTAGCTTCTAGCGTCGGGGAGCTGTTTTTT. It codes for CASSVASSVGELFF.

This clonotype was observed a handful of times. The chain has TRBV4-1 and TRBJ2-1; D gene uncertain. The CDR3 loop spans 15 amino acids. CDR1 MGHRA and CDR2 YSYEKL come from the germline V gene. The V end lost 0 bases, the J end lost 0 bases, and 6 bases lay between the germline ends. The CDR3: CASSQEPASYNEQFF. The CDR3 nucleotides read TGCGCCAGCAGCCAAGAACCAGCCTCCTACAATGAGCAGTTCTTC.

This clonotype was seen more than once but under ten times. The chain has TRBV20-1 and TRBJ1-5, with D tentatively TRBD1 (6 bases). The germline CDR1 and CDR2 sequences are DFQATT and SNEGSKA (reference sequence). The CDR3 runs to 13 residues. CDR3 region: CSAWGARNQPQHF. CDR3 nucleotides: TGCAGCGCCTGGGGGGCGCGTAATCAGCCCCAGCATTTT.

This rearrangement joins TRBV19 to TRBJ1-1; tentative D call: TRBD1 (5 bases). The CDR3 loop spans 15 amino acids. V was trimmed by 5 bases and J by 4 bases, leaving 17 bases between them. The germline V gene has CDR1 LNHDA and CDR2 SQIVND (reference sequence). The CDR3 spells CASSHIRAGGTEAFF. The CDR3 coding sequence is TGTGCCAGTAGTCACATCAGGGCGGGAGGCACTGAAGCTTTCTTT.

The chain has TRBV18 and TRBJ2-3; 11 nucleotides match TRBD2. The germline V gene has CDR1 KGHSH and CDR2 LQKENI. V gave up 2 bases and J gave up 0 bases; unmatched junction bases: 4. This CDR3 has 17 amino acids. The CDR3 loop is CASSPTTSGASTDTQYF. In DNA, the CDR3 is TGTGCCAGCTCACCAACGACTAGCGGGGCTAGCACAGATACGCAGTATTTT.

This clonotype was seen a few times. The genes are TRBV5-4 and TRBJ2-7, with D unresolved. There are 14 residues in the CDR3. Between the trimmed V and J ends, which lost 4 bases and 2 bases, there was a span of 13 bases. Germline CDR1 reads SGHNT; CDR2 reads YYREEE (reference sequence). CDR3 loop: CASSPQTDAYEQYF. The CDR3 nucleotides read TGTGCCAGCAGCCCACAGACGGACGCCTACGAGCAGTACTTC.

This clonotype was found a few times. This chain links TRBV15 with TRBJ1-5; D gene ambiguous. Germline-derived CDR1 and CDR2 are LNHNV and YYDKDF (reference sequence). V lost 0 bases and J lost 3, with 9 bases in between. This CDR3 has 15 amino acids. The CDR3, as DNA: TGTGCCACCAGCAGAGATAGGGTTGACAATCAGCCCCAGCATTTT. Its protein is CATSRDRVDNQPQHF.

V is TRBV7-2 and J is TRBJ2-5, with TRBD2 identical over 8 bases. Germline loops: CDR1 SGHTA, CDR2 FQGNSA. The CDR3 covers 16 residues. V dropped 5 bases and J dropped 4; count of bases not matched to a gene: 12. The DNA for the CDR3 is TGTGCCAGCAGCCTCCAAGCGGGAGCAGGCTCAGAGACCCAGTACTTC. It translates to CASSLQAGAGSETQYF.

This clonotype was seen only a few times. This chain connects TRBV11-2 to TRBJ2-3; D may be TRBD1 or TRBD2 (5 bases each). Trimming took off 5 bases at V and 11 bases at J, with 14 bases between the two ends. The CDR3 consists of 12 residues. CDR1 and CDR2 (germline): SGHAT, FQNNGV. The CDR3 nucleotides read TGTGCCAGCAGCGGGACCGCGAACTTGCAGTATTTT. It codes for CASSGTANLQYF.

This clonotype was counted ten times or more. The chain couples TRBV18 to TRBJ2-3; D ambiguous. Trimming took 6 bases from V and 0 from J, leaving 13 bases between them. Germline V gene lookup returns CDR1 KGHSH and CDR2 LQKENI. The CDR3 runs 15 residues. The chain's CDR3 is CASSAGVTSTDTQYF. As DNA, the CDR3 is TGTGCCAGCTCCGCAGGAGTCACTAGCACAGATACGCAGTATTTT.

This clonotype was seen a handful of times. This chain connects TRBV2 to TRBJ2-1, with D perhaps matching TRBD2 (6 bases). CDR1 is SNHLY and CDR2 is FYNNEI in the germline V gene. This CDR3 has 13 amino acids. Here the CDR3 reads CASGRSSYNEQFF. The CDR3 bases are TGTGCTTCGGGGAGGTCCTCCTACAATGAGCAGTTCTTC.

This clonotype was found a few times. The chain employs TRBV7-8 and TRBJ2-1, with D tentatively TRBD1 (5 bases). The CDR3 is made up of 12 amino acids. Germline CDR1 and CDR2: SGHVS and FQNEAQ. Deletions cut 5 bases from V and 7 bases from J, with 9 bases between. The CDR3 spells CASSHRKNEQFF. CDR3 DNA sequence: TGTGCCAGCAGCCACAGGAAGAATGAGCAGTTCTTC.